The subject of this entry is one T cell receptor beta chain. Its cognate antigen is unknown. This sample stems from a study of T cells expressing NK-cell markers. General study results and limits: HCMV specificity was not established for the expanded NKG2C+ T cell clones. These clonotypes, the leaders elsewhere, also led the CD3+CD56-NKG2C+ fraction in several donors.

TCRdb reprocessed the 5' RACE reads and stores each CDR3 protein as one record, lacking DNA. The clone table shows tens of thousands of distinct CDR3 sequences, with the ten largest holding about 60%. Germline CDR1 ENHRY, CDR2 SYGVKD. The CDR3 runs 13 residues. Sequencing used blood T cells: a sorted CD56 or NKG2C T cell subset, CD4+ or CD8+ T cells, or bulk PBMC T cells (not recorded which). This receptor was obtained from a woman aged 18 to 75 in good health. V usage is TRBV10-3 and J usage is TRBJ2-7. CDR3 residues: CAISESSVHEQYF.